Presented here are 14 T cell receptor beta chains from one specimen sequenced in a study of blood T cell repertoires in COVID-19. Produced via immunoSEQ multiplex PCR; TCRdb's table is partial and in-frame only. The sample has a few hundred thousand clones, about 90% seen once. The sequencing input was peripheral blood. Receptors originate from a woman between 25 and 40 years old with COVID-19, enrolled during active disease.

This clone appeared a few times. This chain joins TRBV7-6 and TRBJ2-1; the match to TRBD1 covers 9 bases. The CDR3 covers 15 residues. The germline CDR1 and CDR2 sequences are SGHVS and FNYEAQ. J was trimmed by 9 bases and V by 4 bases; bases with no gene match: 10. CDR3 nucleotides: TGTGCCAGCAGCTCGACAGGGGGGCAGGCTACTGAGCAGTTCTTC. Translation: CASSSTGGQATEQFF.

The chain employs TRBV29-1 and TRBJ1-5, with TRBD1 matching over 8 bases. CDR3 length equals 13 residues. With 6 bases clipped from V and 3 bases from J, the junction kept 4 bases outside the gene matches. Germline-derived CDR1 and CDR2 are SQVTM and ANQGSEA. This CDR3 reads CSVGQGPNQPQHF. The CDR3, as DNA: TGCAGCGTCGGACAGGGACCCAATCAGCCCCAGCATTTT. The variable domain in full, with the rest retrieved from reference TRBV29-1 and TRBJ1-5, is SAVISQKPSRDICQRGTSLTIQCQVDSQVTMMFWYRQQPGQSLTLIATANQGSEATYESGFVIDKFPISRPNLTFSTLTVSNMSPEDSSIYLCSVGQGPNQPQHFGDGTRLSIL.

The genes are TRBV29-1 and TRBJ1-1; D is unclear. Trimming removed 7 bases from V and 1 base from J, with 10 bases in between. In germline, CDR1 is SQVTM, CDR2 ANQGSEA. The CDR3 covers 12 residues. DNA of the CDR3: TGCAGCGCCACAGTTACGAACACTGAAGCTTTCTTT. Protein product: CSATVTNTEAFF.

V usage is TRBV10-3 and J usage is TRBJ1-2, with TRBD1 identical over 9 bases. CDR1 and CDR2 from the germline V gene are ENHRY and SYGVKD. V was pared by 8 bases and J by 3 bases, with 4 bases of the junction left unmatched. The CDR3 extends over 13 amino acids. CDR3 nucleotides: TGTGCCATCGGCCGGGACAGGGACTATGGCTACACCTTC. Protein sequence: CAIGRDRDYGYTF.

This clone has a single count. The V call is TRBV5-1, the J call TRBJ2-1, with TRBD2 matching over 11 bases. The germline V gene encodes CDR1 SGHRS and CDR2 YFSETQ. The CDR3 has 17 residues. The junction had 11 bases not matched to a gene; V was cut back by 0 bases and J by 9 bases. In DNA, the CDR3 is TGCGCCAGCAGCTTGGTGAGCCTACTAGCGGGAGAGAGTGAGCAGTTCTTC. Protein: CASSLVSLLAGESEQFF.

The CDR3 nucleotides are TGTGCCAGCAGTTTCTGGGGGCGAGAAGCTTTCTTT. Protein: CASSFWGREAFF. The chain joins TRBV6-5 to TRBJ1-1; perhaps TRBD1 as D (6 bases). Germline loops: CDR1 MNHEY, CDR2 SVGAGI. V was trimmed by 4 bases and J by 8 bases, leaving 11 bases between them. The CDR3 contains 12 residues.

The chain couples TRBV19 to TRBJ1-5; 7 bases match TRBD1. Germline V gene data show CDR1 as LNHDA and CDR2 as SQIVND (reference sequence). V lost 5 bases and J lost 5; bases outside the gene matches: 3. The CDR3 covers 13 residues. The CDR3 reads CASSVRGDQPQHF. The DNA of the CDR3 is TGTGCCAGTAGTGTCAGGGGGGATCAGCCCCAGCATTTT.

The chain joins TRBV28 to TRBJ2-5; a possible D gene is TRBD2 (6 bases). In germline, CDR1 is MDHEN, CDR2 SYDVKM. V lost 6 bases and J 5 bases, leaving 13 bases between the germline ends. This CDR3 spans 13 amino acids. CDR3 DNA sequence: TGTGCCAGCAGGCTCGATGGGGGGGAGACCCAGTACTTC. Its protein is CASRLDGGETQYF.

The chain is built from TRBV6-4 and TRBJ1-5; tentatively, D is TRBD1 (5 bases). CDR1 is MRHNA and CDR2 is SNTAGT in the germline V gene. CDR3 size: 13 residues. V shed 8 bases and J shed 3 bases, with 11 bases lying between them. CDR3 in DNA: TGTGCCAGCCCCGGGGGGAACAATCAGCCCCAGCATTTT. Translating it yields CASPGGNNQPQHF.

This chain connects TRBV3-1 (or the pseudogene TRBV3-2) to TRBJ2-2, with D possibly being TRBD2 (5 bases). This CDR3 comprises 15 residues. CDR1 and CDR2 (germline): LGHDT, YNNKEL (reference sequence). Trimming took 1 base from V and 7 from J, leaving 13 bases between them. The DNA for the CDR3 is TGTGCCAGCAGCCAAGTCCCGGGAACGAACGGGGAGCTGTTTTTT. It encodes CASSQVPGTNGELFF.

J is TRBJ2-1 and V is TRBV11-3, with 13 bases aligning to TRBD2. Germline assignment: CDR1 SGHNT and CDR2 YENEEA. Germline trimming cut 4 bases from V and 1 base from J; bases unmatched to any gene: 7. This CDR3 comprises 18 residues. The chain's CDR3 is CASSSGLAGRVSYNEQFF. For the CDR3, the DNA is TGTGCCAGCAGCTCGGGACTAGCGGGACGGGTATCCTACAATGAGCAGTTCTTC.

The chain is built from TRBV18 and TRBJ1-1; the match to TRBD1 covers 7 bases. This CDR3 comprises 15 residues. V dropped 5 bases and J dropped 1; count of bases not matched to a gene: 7. Germline CDR1 is KGHSH and CDR2 is LQKENI. CDR3 bases: TGTGCCAGCTCATTTTACAGGGGCGGGAACACTGAAGCTTTCTTT. As protein: CASSFYRGGNTEAFF.

The chain recombines TRBV6-5 with TRBJ2-1; D gene unclear. V lost 6 bases to trimming and J lost 6 bases, with 6 bases between them. The CDR3 has 11 amino acids. The V gene's germline CDR1 is MNHEY and CDR2 SVGAGI. The CDR3 here is CASSNSNEQFF. The CDR3 nucleotides read TGTGCCAGCAGCAATTCCAATGAGCAGTTCTTC.

The V call is TRBV10-1, the J call TRBJ2-1; 8 nucleotides agree with TRBD2. Germline assignment: CDR1 WNHNN and CDR2 SYGVQD (reference sequence). The CDR3 covers 14 residues. V gave up 3 bases and J gave up 7 bases; unmatched junction bases: 5. CDR3: CASSDDLAGNEQFF. The CDR3 DNA sequence: TGCGCCAGCAGTGACGACCTAGCGGGTAATGAGCAGTTCTTC.